These 27 T cell receptor beta chains were sequenced from one sample in a study of CD8 T cells in Susac syndrome. cDNA came from roughly 0.5 to 1 ug RNA primed by random hexamers. From the immunoSEQ multiplex PCR reads, TCRdb called clonotypes with MiXCR, one entry per CDR3 protein. The data show fewer than 250,000 distinct CDR3 sequences, with around 90% seen just once and around 0.13% held by the top ten. Source material: CD8+ T cells from PBMCs. These receptors originate from a human donor with multiple sclerosis.

This chain uses TRBV7-2 with TRBJ1-1; possible D gene TRBD1, 6 bases. Trimming pared 2 bases from V and 11 bases from J, leaving 12 bases between. CDR1 and CDR2 (germline): SGHTA, FQGNSA. CDR3 length: 12 amino acids. The CDR3 sequence: CASSLPEGGAFF. CDR3 sequence (DNA): TGTGCCAGCAGCTTACCTGAAGGGGGGGCTTTCTTT.

The chain joins TRBV4-2 to TRBJ2-2; the match to TRBD2 covers 10 bases. This CDR3 comprises 20 residues. The junction had 12 bases not matched to a gene; V was cut back by 0 bases and J by 2 bases. Germline loops: CDR1 LGHNA, CDR2 YNFKEQ. The CDR3 bases are TGTGCCAGCAGCCAAGATTTCTTCCCTAGCGGGAGACTAAACACCGGGGAGCTGTTTTTT. Its translation: CASSQDFFPSGRLNTGELFF.

This chain uses TRBV27 with TRBJ2-2; 14 nucleotides agree with TRBD2. Germline CDR1 reads MNHEY; CDR2 reads SMNVEV (reference sequence). After removal of 5 bases from V and 6 bases from J, the junction contained 8 bases not matched to a gene. The CDR3 loop spans 17 amino acids. The CDR3 sequence: CASSPPGLAGEAGELFF. The CDR3 nucleotides read TGTGCCAGCAGTCCTCCGGGACTAGCGGGAGAGGCCGGGGAGCTGTTTTTT.

The V gene is TRBV14, the J gene TRBJ2-7; D possibly corresponds to TRBD2 (6 bases). The CDR3 covers 15 residues. From germline, CDR1 is SGHDN and CDR2 FVKESK. Trimming took 2 bases from V and 4 from J, leaving 15 bases between them. CDR3 DNA: TGTGCCAGCAGCCAACCCAAGGCAGGGAGGTACGAGCAGTACTTC. It encodes CASSQPKAGRYEQYF.

The V and J genes are TRBV12-3 or TRBV12-4 and TRBJ2-7; possibly TRBD2 for D (6 bases). V lost 7 bases, J lost 2 bases, and 9 bases lay in between. There are 12 residues in the CDR3. The DNA for the CDR3 is TGTGCCAGCACGGAGGGAGCCTACGAGCAGTACTTC. This sequence encodes CASTEGAYEQYF.

The rearrangement links TRBV19 to TRBJ1-5; the D is unclear. The V end lost 5 bases, the J end lost 2 bases, and 10 bases lay between the germline ends. The CDR3 has 14 residues. From germline, CDR1 is LNHDA and CDR2 SQIVND (reference sequence). CDR3 residues: CASSPGYGNQPQHF. CDR3 DNA sequence: TGTGCCAGTAGTCCGGGATACGGCAATCAGCCCCAGCATTTT.

The chain carries TRBV4-3 and TRBJ1-2; D possibly corresponds to TRBD1 (5 bases). The CDR3 has 14 residues. Germline V gene lookup returns CDR1 LGHNA and CDR2 YSLEER. Trimming took 4 bases from V and 5 from J, leaving 14 bases between them. The CDR3 here is CASSPTGLPYGYTF. The CDR3, as DNA: TGCGCCAGCAGCCCTACGGGACTGCCGTATGGCTACACCTTC.

V and J are TRBV12-3 or TRBV12-4 and TRBJ1-2; no definite D call. V dropped 2 bases and J dropped 6 bases, with 13 bases sitting between them. The CDR3 extends over 14 amino acids. The CDR3 reads CASSLLPLVDGYTF. In nucleotides, the CDR3 is TGTGCCAGCAGTTTACTTCCCCTGGTGGATGGCTACACCTTC.

V and J are TRBV5-4 and TRBJ1-2, with a possible D match to TRBD1 (5 bases). Trimming shortened V by 4 bases and J by 0 bases, and 19 bases separated the two germline ends. Germline V gene lookup returns CDR1 SGHNT and CDR2 YYREEE (reference sequence). The CDR3 is 17 amino acids. Here the CDR3 reads CASSLPSLGTANYGYTF. CDR3 bases: TGTGCCAGCAGCCTCCCCTCCCTTGGGACGGCTAACTATGGCTACACCTTC.

This clonotype was picked up one time. The V call is TRBV20-1, the J call TRBJ1-4; the D gene is possibly TRBD1 (6 bases). V was shortened by 1 base and J by 7 bases, with 22 bases between the two germline ends. The germline gives CDR1 DFQATT, CDR2 SNEGSKA (reference sequence). CDR3 length: 17 amino acids. CDR3 amino acids: CSARVGQGRRISEKLFF. CDR3 sequence (DNA): TGCAGTGCTAGAGTGGGACAAGGTCGTCGGATTTCTGAAAAACTGTTTTTT.

This clonotype was seen a single time. The rearrangement uses TRBV20-1 and TRBJ2-1; no clear D gene. Germline V lookup: CDR1 DFQATT, CDR2 SNEGSKA (reference sequence). The CDR3 length is 16 residues. Trimming took 1 base from V and 0 from J, leaving 13 bases between them. For the CDR3, the DNA is TGCAGTGCTAGAGCCGTGGTAGCAGACTCCTACAATGAGCAGTTCTTC. Translating it yields CSARAVVADSYNEQFF.

V gene TRBV13 combines with J gene TRBJ1-2; no clear D. Germline CDR1 is PRHDT and CDR2 is FYEKMQ (reference sequence). The ends were cut back, 3 bases at V and 4 bases at J, with 12 bases in the middle. This CDR3 has 14 residues. CDR3 in amino acids: CASSFRGYGYGYTF. For the CDR3, the DNA is TGTGCCAGCAGCTTCAGAGGGTACGGCTATGGCTACACCTTC.

The chain couples TRBV12-3 or TRBV12-4 to TRBJ2-3; TRBD2 matches 8 bases. The CDR3 contains 16 residues. With V trimmed by 4 bases and J by 2 bases, 8 bases remained unmatched. The CDR3 coding sequence is TGTGCCAGCAGTTCCCTCGGAGCGGGGGACACAGATACGCAGTATTTT. Protein product: CASSSLGAGDTDTQYF.

The chain carries TRBV9 and TRBJ1-1; D may be TRBD1 (6 bases). This CDR3 is 14 amino acids long. The ends were cut back, 2 bases at V and 4 bases at J, with 12 bases in the middle. Germline CDR1 is SGDLS and CDR2 is YYNGEE. The chain's CDR3 is CASSVSGAPTEAFF. In nucleotides, the CDR3 is TGTGCCAGCAGCGTGTCGGGGGCCCCCACTGAAGCTTTCTTT.

The chain joins TRBV7-9 to TRBJ2-7; D may be TRBD1 or TRBD2 (5 bases each). The CDR3 has 16 amino acids. V lost 2 bases to trimming and J lost 7 bases, with 21 bases between them. Germline loops: CDR1 SEHNR, CDR2 FQNEAQ (reference sequence). The CDR3 is CASSLRDGLGAKEQYF. CDR3 nucleotide sequence: TGTGCCAGCAGCTTACGGGATGGATTAGGGGCGAAGGAGCAGTACTTC.

DNA for the CDR3: TGTGCCAGCAGCTTGTTCGGGGACGAAAAACTGTTTTTT. It specifies CASSLFGDEKLFF. The J gene is TRBJ1-4, the V gene TRBV11-3, with D possibly TRBD1 on 5 matching bases. V shed 3 bases and J shed 8 bases, with 10 bases lying between them. Germline CDR1 reads SGHNT; CDR2 reads YENEEA. The CDR3 runs to 13 residues.

This clonotype was seen only a few times. This chain connects TRBV4-1 to TRBJ2-7, with 8 bases fitting TRBD2. CDR3 length: 14 residues. CDR1 MGHRA and CDR2 YSYEKL come from the germline V gene. J was trimmed by 4 bases and V by 1 base; bases with no gene match: 3. CDR3 sequence reads: CASSQGLAQYEQYF. The CDR3 DNA is TGCGCCAGCAGCCAAGGACTAGCGCAATACGAGCAGTACTTC.

The chain is built from TRBV4-1 and TRBJ1-6; D not certain. Germline lookup yields CDR1 MGHRA and CDR2 YSYEKL. Trimming removed 0 bases at V and 9 bases at J, with 0 bases between. This CDR3 has 11 residues. The CDR3 nucleotides read TGCGCCAGCAGCCAAGATTCACCCCTCCACTTT. It translates to CASSQDSPLHF.

The chain carries TRBV12-3 or TRBV12-4 and TRBJ1-1; 7 bases agree with TRBD1. Germline trimming cut 4 bases from V and 3 bases from J; bases unmatched to any gene: 5. This CDR3 spans 14 amino acids. CDR3 in amino acids: CASSSTGRDTEAFF. The DNA for the CDR3 is TGTGCCAGCAGTTCGACAGGGAGAGACACTGAAGCTTTCTTT.

The rearrangement uses TRBV20-1 and TRBJ1-2; TRBD1 agrees at 7 bases. Germline assignment: CDR1 DFQATT and CDR2 SNEGSKA (reference sequence). Trimming removed 0 bases from V and 0 bases from J; junction bases left unmatched: 7. CDR3 length: 16 amino acids. The CDR3 region has the DNA TGCAGTGCTAGAGATCCACAGGGGTTGACTAACTATGGCTACACCTTC. This codes for CSARDPQGLTNYGYTF.

The V gene is TRBV7-9, the J gene TRBJ2-7, with 11 nucleotides matching TRBD1. V gave up 5 bases and J gave up 4 bases; unmatched junction bases: 10. Per germline, CDR1 SEHNR and CDR2 FQNEAQ (reference sequence). The CDR3 totals 16 residues. CDR3 sequence reads: CASSPSMGQGVYEQYF. The CDR3 nucleotides are TGTGCCAGCAGCCCGAGCATGGGACAGGGGGTTTACGAGCAGTACTTC.

The chain combines TRBV20-1 with TRBJ2-7, with unresolved D. This CDR3 contains 14 residues. Germline CDR1 and CDR2: DFQATT and SNEGSKA (reference sequence). V was cut by 3 bases and J by 2 bases, with 14 bases left in between. The CDR3 coding sequence is TGCAGTGCTAGGCCTTTCCAGGAAGCCTACGAGCAGTACTTC. Amino acids: CSARPFQEAYEQYF.

The V and J genes are TRBV12-3 or TRBV12-4 and TRBJ1-2, with unresolved D. The V and J ends lost 4 bases and 4 bases respectively, with 7 bases between them. The CDR3 has 12 residues. The CDR3 DNA sequence: TGTGCCAGCAGTTCTGGGTCCTATGGCTACACCTTC. Translated: CASSSGSYGYTF.

CDR3 nucleotide sequence: TGTGCCAGCAGCTCCCCGGCGGGACCCTACAATGAGCAGTTCTTC. Translated: CASSSPAGPYNEQFF. V is TRBV13 and J is TRBJ2-1, with D possibly being TRBD2 (6 bases). Trimming took off 4 bases at V and 2 bases at J, with 12 bases between the two ends. The length of the CDR3 is 15 residues. Germline values: CDR1 PRHDT, CDR2 FYEKMQ (reference sequence).

The chain has TRBV19 and TRBJ1-1, with D possibly TRBD1 on 5 matching bases. The germline V gene encodes CDR1 LNHDA and CDR2 SQIVND (reference sequence). This CDR3 has 14 amino acids. V dropped 1 base and J dropped 11 bases, with 17 bases sitting between them. The chain's CDR3 is CASSIGEGPVDAFF. DNA for the CDR3: TGTGCCAGTAGTATAGGTGAGGGACCTGTGGATGCTTTCTTT.

This chain uses TRBV12-3 or TRBV12-4 with TRBJ2-5; D gene ambiguous. V lost 5 bases, J lost 4 bases, and 14 bases lay in between. The CDR3 totals 14 residues. The CDR3 sequence: CASSRDLSGETQYF. The CDR3 DNA reads as TGTGCCAGCAGTCGCGATCTTTCGGGAGAGACCCAGTACTTC.

The chain joins TRBV7-8 to TRBJ2-7; either TRBD1 or TRBD2 may fit D (5 bases each). The CDR3 has 16 amino acids. Trimming left V 5 bases short and J 6 bases short, with 23 bases between. The germline CDR1 and CDR2 sequences are SGHVS and FQNEAQ. Here the CDR3 reads CASSPPGLAGRGEQYF. The CDR3 region has the DNA TGTGCCAGCAGCCCACCTGGGCTAGCAGGGCGAGGCGAGCAGTACTTC. Variable domain in full (rest from reference TRBV7-8 and TRBJ2-7): GAGVSQSPRYKVAKRGQDVALRCDPISGHVSLFWYQQALGQGPEFLTYFQNEAQLDKSGLPSDRFFAERPEGSVSTLKIQRTQQEDSAVYLCASSPPGLAGRGEQYFGPGTRLTVT.